These T cell receptor beta chains were read from a single sample in a study of T cells in Graves' hyperthyroidism and ophthalmopathy. MiXCR, run by TCRdb on the multiplex PCR reads, gives a single entry per CDR3 protein. Here the sample spans some 620,000 distinct CDR3 sequences, about 17% being singletons. The sequenced sample consisted of blood. These receptors were obtained from a woman between 25 and 40 years old with Graves' hyperthyroidism. The CDR3 runs from the conserved cysteine through the conserved F or W. Fields, in order: J gene, clone size, V gene, D gene, CDR3 length, CDR3 protein, CDR3 DNA. D genes are given only for firm matches. A row's size may be missing; if present it is once, few, many or a size class.

j_call: TRBJ1-5
clone_size: .
v_call: TRBV7-3
d_call: .
cdr3_length: 15
cdr3_aa: CASSLSGNSNQPQHF
cdr3_nt: TGTGCCAGCAGCTTAAGCGGGAATAGCAATCAGCCCCAGCATTTT

j_call: TRBJ1-3
clone_size: once
v_call: TRBV6-5
d_call: .
cdr3_length: 16
cdr3_aa: CASSYSMAHSGNTIYF
cdr3_nt: TGTGCCAGCAGTTACTCCATGGCTCACTCTGGAAACACCATATATTTT

j_call: TRBJ1-2
clone_size: .
v_call: TRBV5-6
d_call: TRBD1
cdr3_length: 14
cdr3_aa: CASSSDRYNYGYTF
cdr3_nt: TGTGCCAGCAGCTCGGACAGGTATAACTATGGCTACACCTTC

j_call: TRBJ2-1
clone_size: few
v_call: TRBV29-1
d_call: TRBD1
cdr3_length: 12
cdr3_aa: CSVGQGVVEQFF
cdr3_nt: TGCAGCGTGGGACAGGGGGTCGTTGAGCAGTTCTTC

j_call: TRBJ2-7
clone_size: many
v_call: TRBV28
d_call: .
cdr3_length: 15
cdr3_aa: CASSRPMTASYEQYF
cdr3_nt: TGTGCCAGCAGTCGACCGATGACAGCCTCCTACGAGCAGTACTTC

j_call: TRBJ2-1
clone_size: .
v_call: TRBV7-3
d_call: .
cdr3_length: 14
cdr3_aa: CASGLGVGYNEQFF
cdr3_nt: TGTGCCAGCGGCTTAGGAGTGGGCTACAATGAGCAGTTCTTC

j_call: TRBJ2-5
clone_size: many
v_call: TRBV6-5
d_call: .
cdr3_length: 11
cdr3_aa: CASSYGGTQYF
cdr3_nt: TGTGCCAGCAGTTACGGGGGGACCCAGTACTTC

j_call: TRBJ1-2
clone_size: .
v_call: TRBV28
d_call: .
cdr3_length: 13
cdr3_aa: CASSTGPREGYTF
cdr3_nt: TGTGCCAGCAGCACAGGACCTCGGGAGGGCTACACCTTC

j_call: TRBJ2-3
clone_size: many
v_call: TRBV20-1
d_call: .
cdr3_length: 17
cdr3_aa: CSARDLRDERSTDTQYF
cdr3_nt: TGCAGTGCTAGAGATCTGAGAGATGAGCGGAGCACAGATACGCAGTATTTT

j_call: TRBJ2-2
clone_size: few
v_call: TRBV19
d_call: TRBD2
cdr3_length: 15
cdr3_aa: CASNPPGLTTGELFF
cdr3_nt: TGTGCCAGTAACCCGCCGGGACTAACTACCGGGGAGCTGTTTTTT

j_call: TRBJ2-7
clone_size: .
v_call: TRBV10-3
d_call: .
cdr3_length: 13
cdr3_aa: CATRPPLGTEQYF
cdr3_nt: TGTGCCACCCGTCCCCCGTTAGGTACCGAGCAGTACTTC

j_call: TRBJ1-3
clone_size: .
v_call: TRBV12-3/TRBV12-4
d_call: .
cdr3_length: 13
cdr3_aa: CASLNAGINTIYF
cdr3_nt: TGTGCCAGCCTCAATGCGGGGATCAACACCATATATTTT

j_call: TRBJ2-7
clone_size: .
v_call: TRBV15
d_call: TRBD1
cdr3_length: 14
cdr3_aa: CATRTTGGLNEQYF
cdr3_nt: TGTGCCACCAGAACGACAGGGGGCTTAAACGAGCAGTACTTC

j_call: TRBJ2-7
clone_size: few
v_call: TRBV5-4
d_call: .
cdr3_length: 14
cdr3_aa: CASSLDSYSYEQYF
cdr3_nt: TGTGCCAGCAGCTTAGACAGTTATTCCTACGAGCAGTACTTC

j_call: TRBJ2-2
clone_size: few
v_call: TRBV15
d_call: .
cdr3_length: 16
cdr3_aa: CATSLIQDANTGELFF
cdr3_nt: TGTGCCACCAGTCTCATACAGGACGCGAACACCGGGGAGCTGTTTTTT

j_call: TRBJ1-1
clone_size: many
v_call: TRBV20-1
d_call: TRBD1
cdr3_length: 14
cdr3_aa: CSARETGRSTEAFF
cdr3_nt: TGCAGTGCCCGGGAGACAGGGCGGAGCACTGAAGCTTTCTTT

j_call: TRBJ1-5
clone_size: few
v_call: TRBV28
d_call: .
cdr3_length: 15
cdr3_aa: CASGGTAYSNQPQHF
cdr3_nt: TGTGCCAGTGGCGGGACGGCCTATAGCAATCAGCCCCAGCATTTT

j_call: TRBJ1-6
clone_size: few
v_call: TRBV27
d_call: .
cdr3_length: 14
cdr3_aa: CASSRRDTLSPLHF
cdr3_nt: TGTGCCAGCAGCCGACGGGACACACTTTCACCCCTCCACTTT

j_call: TRBJ2-7
clone_size: many
v_call: TRBV28
d_call: .
cdr3_length: 12
cdr3_aa: CASSLWRYEQYF
cdr3_nt: TGTGCCAGCAGTTTATGGCGCTACGAGCAGTACTTC

j_call: TRBJ2-1
clone_size: .
v_call: TRBV6-2/TRBV6-3
d_call: TRBD2
cdr3_length: 16
cdr3_aa: CASSSFSGGSYNEQFF
cdr3_nt: TGTGCCAGCAGTTCCTTTAGCGGGGGCTCCTACAATGAGCAGTTCTTC

j_call: TRBJ1-1
clone_size: many
v_call: TRBV3-1
d_call: .
cdr3_length: 14
cdr3_aa: CASSQPNIGTEAFF
cdr3_nt: TGTGCCAGCAGCCAACCTAACATTGGAACTGAAGCTTTCTTT

j_call: TRBJ2-5
clone_size: many
v_call: TRBV24-1
d_call: TRBD2
cdr3_length: 16
cdr3_aa: CATSDSGSGRGETQYF
cdr3_nt: TGTGCCACCAGTGATTCCGGTAGCGGGAGAGGAGAGACCCAGTACTTC

j_call: TRBJ1-5
clone_size: .
v_call: TRBV28
d_call: TRBD1
cdr3_length: 16
cdr3_aa: CASSLWTGVRNQPQHF
cdr3_nt: TGTGCCAGCAGTTTATGGACAGGGGTTAGGAATCAGCCCCAGCATTTT

j_call: TRBJ1-6
clone_size: .
v_call: TRBV4-1
d_call: .
cdr3_length: 17
cdr3_aa: CASSQDVAGSYNSPLHF
cdr3_nt: TGCGCCAGCAGCCAAGATGTGGCAGGGTCCTATAATTCACCCCTCCACTTT

j_call: TRBJ2-4
clone_size: .
v_call: TRBV12-3/TRBV12-4
d_call: .
cdr3_length: 20
cdr3_aa: CASSDRSRGLSQGAKNIQYF
cdr3_nt: TGTGCCAGCAGTGACAGGTCAAGAGGTCTTAGCCAAGGAGCCAAAAACATTCAGTACTTC

j_call: TRBJ2-2
clone_size: .
v_call: TRBV9
d_call: .
cdr3_length: 15
cdr3_aa: CASSVEAMNTGELFF
cdr3_nt: TGTGCCAGCAGCGTAGAAGCTATGAACACCGGGGAGCTGTTTTTT

j_call: TRBJ2-7
clone_size: many
v_call: TRBV11-2
d_call: TRBD2
cdr3_length: 16
cdr3_aa: CASSHARGRAYYEQYF
cdr3_nt: TGTGCCAGCAGCCACGCCCGCGGGAGGGCTTACTACGAGCAGTACTTC

j_call: TRBJ1-6
clone_size: .
v_call: TRBV6-1
d_call: TRBD1
cdr3_length: 18
cdr3_aa: CASSYGLTGVGYNSPLHF
cdr3_nt: TGTGCCAGCAGTTATGGCCTCACAGGGGTCGGATATAATTCACCCCTCCACTTT

j_call: TRBJ2-2
clone_size: .
v_call: TRBV12-3/TRBV12-4
d_call: TRBD1
cdr3_length: 15
cdr3_aa: CASSIRQGNTGELFF
cdr3_nt: TGTGCCAGCAGCATAAGACAGGGGAACACCGGGGAGCTGTTTTTT

j_call: TRBJ2-5
clone_size: many
v_call: TRBV20-1
d_call: .
cdr3_length: 14
cdr3_aa: CSARKRVWQETQYF
cdr3_nt: TGCAGTGCTAGGAAAAGGGTTTGGCAAGAGACCCAGTACTTC

j_call: TRBJ1-1
clone_size: .
v_call: TRBV20-1
d_call: .
cdr3_length: 13
cdr3_aa: CSAPTSGRRLAFF
cdr3_nt: TGCAGTGCTCCCACCTCGGGCAGGCGGTTGGCTTTCTTT

j_call: TRBJ2-7
clone_size: .
v_call: TRBV15
d_call: TRBD1
cdr3_length: 16
cdr3_aa: CATSRVFRGISREQYF
cdr3_nt: TGTGCCACCAGCAGAGTTTTCAGGGGGATATCGCGGGAGCAGTACTTC

j_call: TRBJ2-6
clone_size: many
v_call: TRBV12-3/TRBV12-4
d_call: .
cdr3_length: 14
cdr3_aa: CASSFSSGANVLTF
cdr3_nt: TGTGCCAGCAGTTTTTCCTCTGGGGCCAACGTCCTGACTTTC

j_call: TRBJ2-3
clone_size: many
v_call: TRBV5-1
d_call: .
cdr3_length: 14
cdr3_aa: CASKLWVGTDTQYF
cdr3_nt: TGCGCCAGCAAGCTCTGGGTAGGCACAGATACGCAGTATTTT

j_call: TRBJ2-5
clone_size: many
v_call: TRBV7-8
d_call: .
cdr3_length: 13
cdr3_aa: CASSFGREQTQYF
cdr3_nt: TGTGCCAGCAGCTTTGGCAGGGAGCAGACCCAGTACTTC

j_call: TRBJ1-5
clone_size: .
v_call: TRBV12-5
d_call: .
cdr3_length: 14
cdr3_aa: CASGPWTGNQPQHF
cdr3_nt: TGTGCTAGTGGTCCCTGGACGGGGAATCAGCCCCAGCATTTT

j_call: TRBJ2-3
clone_size: .
v_call: TRBV19
d_call: .
cdr3_length: 16
cdr3_aa: CASSRERRRVTDTQYF
cdr3_nt: TGTGCCAGTAGTCGGGAAAGAAGGAGGGTGACAGATACGCAGTATTTT

j_call: TRBJ2-7
clone_size: .
v_call: TRBV19
d_call: .
cdr3_length: 13
cdr3_aa: CASSIFGRDEQYF
cdr3_nt: TGTGCCAGTAGTATTTTTGGACGTGACGAGCAGTACTTC

j_call: TRBJ2-7
clone_size: many
v_call: TRBV18
d_call: .
cdr3_length: 15
cdr3_aa: CASSPGGLISYEQYF
cdr3_nt: TGTGCCAGCTCACCTGGAGGACTTATCTCCTACGAGCAGTACTTC

j_call: TRBJ2-7
clone_size: many
v_call: TRBV24-1
d_call: .
cdr3_length: 15
cdr3_aa: CATSDRGGNSYEQYF
cdr3_nt: TGTGCCACCAGTGACCGTGGGGGTAACTCCTACGAGCAGTACTTC

j_call: TRBJ2-5
clone_size: many
v_call: TRBV7-9
d_call: TRBD1
cdr3_length: 16
cdr3_aa: CASSNDPGQGKETQYF
cdr3_nt: TGTGCCAGCAGCAACGACCCGGGACAGGGTAAAGAGACCCAGTACTTC

j_call: TRBJ1-1
clone_size: many
v_call: TRBV10-1
d_call: .
cdr3_length: 13
cdr3_aa: CASSEGDRPEAFF
cdr3_nt: TGCGCCAGCAGTGAGGGCGACAGACCCGAAGCTTTCTTT

j_call: TRBJ2-7
clone_size: few
v_call: TRBV20-1
d_call: .
cdr3_length: 12
cdr3_aa: CSARAAIYEQYF
cdr3_nt: TGCAGTGCCCGAGCGGCTATCTACGAGCAGTACTTC

j_call: TRBJ1-1
clone_size: many
v_call: TRBV16
d_call: .
cdr3_length: 15
cdr3_aa: CASSQSHPQNTEAFF
cdr3_nt: TGTGCCAGCAGCCAATCACACCCTCAGAACACTGAAGCTTTCTTT

j_call: TRBJ2-1
clone_size: .
v_call: TRBV4-1
d_call: .
cdr3_length: 16
cdr3_aa: CASSQDLNGDQRKRFF
cdr3_nt: TGCGCCAGCAGCCAAGATCTTAACGGGGACCAGCGGAAAAGGTTCTTC

j_call: TRBJ1-2
clone_size: .
v_call: TRBV6-9
d_call: .
cdr3_length: 14
cdr3_aa: CASSYGRQNYGYTF
cdr3_nt: TGTGCCAGCAGTTACGGCCGGCAGAACTATGGCTACACCTTC

j_call: TRBJ1-2
clone_size: few
v_call: TRBV10-3
d_call: .
cdr3_length: 17
cdr3_aa: CAISESKDATANYGYTF
cdr3_nt: TGTGCCATCAGTGAGTCGAAGGACGCGACAGCTAACTATGGCTACACCTTC

j_call: TRBJ2-3
clone_size: .
v_call: TRBV28
d_call: TRBD2
cdr3_length: 15
cdr3_aa: CASSPPTSGGDTQYF
cdr3_nt: TGTGCCAGCAGCCCCCCCACTAGCGGTGGAGATACGCAGTATTTT

j_call: TRBJ2-1
clone_size: many
v_call: TRBV30
d_call: .
cdr3_length: 13
cdr3_aa: CAWVGGEKGEQFF
cdr3_nt: TGTGCCTGGGTAGGGGGGGAAAAGGGTGAGCAGTTCTTC

j_call: TRBJ1-4
clone_size: .
v_call: TRBV28
d_call: TRBD1
cdr3_length: 15
cdr3_aa: CASSLWGTGIEKLFF
cdr3_nt: TGTGCCAGCAGTTTATGGGGGACAGGGATCGAAAAACTGTTTTTT

j_call: TRBJ2-5
clone_size: few
v_call: TRBV5-1
d_call: .
cdr3_length: 17
cdr3_aa: CASSNGAGGSYQETQYF
cdr3_nt: TGCGCCAGCAGCAACGGGGCAGGGGGGTCGTACCAAGAGACCCAGTACTTC

j_call: TRBJ2-7
clone_size: many
v_call: TRBV6-2/TRBV6-3
d_call: TRBD1
cdr3_length: 14
cdr3_aa: CASSYSQGDYEQYF
cdr3_nt: TGTGCCAGCAGTTACTCACAGGGGGACTACGAGCAGTACTTC

j_call: TRBJ2-7
clone_size: .
v_call: TRBV30
d_call: TRBD2
cdr3_length: 15
cdr3_aa: CAWSELAGGPYEQYF
cdr3_nt: TGTGCCTGGAGCGAACTAGCGGGAGGTCCCTACGAGCAGTACTTC

j_call: TRBJ1-1
clone_size: .
v_call: TRBV28
d_call: TRBD1
cdr3_length: 17
cdr3_aa: CASSPSERGLSDAEAFF
cdr3_nt: TGTGCCAGCAGTCCCTCCGAAAGGGGGCTTAGCGACGCCGAAGCTTTCTTT

j_call: TRBJ1-2
clone_size: .
v_call: TRBV7-2
d_call: .
cdr3_length: 15
cdr3_aa: CASSLGSSEDYGYTF
cdr3_nt: TGTGCCAGCAGCTTAGGTAGCTCCGAGGACTATGGCTACACCTTC

j_call: TRBJ2-3
clone_size: many
v_call: TRBV28
d_call: TRBD2
cdr3_length: 16
cdr3_aa: CASSPALAGGTDTQYF
cdr3_nt: TGTGCCAGCAGTCCGGCTCTAGCGGGAGGCACAGATACGCAGTATTTT

j_call: TRBJ1-6
clone_size: few
v_call: TRBV11-2
d_call: .
cdr3_length: 14
cdr3_aa: CASSLVRQGSPLHF
cdr3_nt: TGTGCCAGCAGCTTAGTTCGCCAAGGGTCACCCCTCCACTTT

j_call: TRBJ1-2
clone_size: .
v_call: TRBV19
d_call: .
cdr3_length: 13
cdr3_aa: CASSMAPQDGYTF
cdr3_nt: TGTGCCAGTAGTATGGCCCCCCAGGACGGCTACACCTTC

j_call: TRBJ2-7
clone_size: many
v_call: TRBV20-1
d_call: TRBD1
cdr3_length: 14
cdr3_aa: CSARKRTGLYEQYF
cdr3_nt: TGCAGTGCTAGGAAGAGGACAGGGTTATACGAGCAGTACTTC

j_call: TRBJ1-4
clone_size: many
v_call: TRBV28
d_call: .
cdr3_length: 15
cdr3_aa: CASSSPRLPWEKLFF
cdr3_nt: TGTGCCAGCAGTTCTCCGAGACTCCCTTGGGAAAAACTGTTTTTT